The 19 T cell receptor beta chains below all came from one sample that was sequenced in a study of T cell responses to AZD1222 COVID-19 vaccine. Profiled with immunoSEQ multiplex PCR; TCRdb holds only in-frame clones, not every one. The data contain 95,000 to 150,000 clones, about 92% of them singletons. Sequencing used peripheral blood, obtained on day 0 of AZD1222 vaccination. The receptors were sampled from an adult in good health.

The chain joins TRBV7-9 to TRBJ2-1, with D perhaps given as TRBD1 or TRBD2 (7 bases each). The CDR3 totals 17 residues. V dropped 4 bases and J dropped 9 bases, with 25 bases sitting between them. Germline V lookup: CDR1 SEHNR, CDR2 FQNEAQ (reference sequence). This CDR3 reads CASSSLGRDSWHGEQFF. The CDR3 DNA reads TGTGCCAGCAGCTCATTGGGGAGGGACAGCTGGCATGGTGAGCAGTTCTTC. Filled out from reference TRBV7-9 and TRBJ2-1, the complete variable domain reads DTGVSQNPRHKITKRGQNVTFRCDPISEHNRLYWYRQTLGQGPEFLTYFQNEAQLEKSRLLSDRFSAERPKGSFSTLEIQRTEQGDSAMYLCASSSLGRDSWHGEQFFGPGTRLTVL.

The V call is TRBV7-9, the J call TRBJ1-2; weak D call: TRBD1 (5 bases). CDR3 length: 16 amino acids. The ends were cut back, 1 base at V and 0 bases at J, with 12 bases in the middle. The germline V gene has CDR1 SEHNR and CDR2 FQNEAQ (reference sequence). The CDR3 DNA reads as TGTGCCAGCAGCTTAGGGGGCGGGCGATCTAACTATGGCTACACCTTC. It translates to CASSLGGGRSNYGYTF.

Only a few counts were recorded for this clone. The rearrangement uses TRBV5-4 and TRBJ1-6; perhaps TRBD1 as D (6 bases). The germline gives CDR1 SGHNT, CDR2 YYREEE (reference sequence). V was trimmed by 3 bases and J by 7 bases, leaving 14 bases between them. CDR3 length: 15 residues. This chain's CDR3 is CASSSTTGRNSPLHF. In DNA form, the CDR3 reads TGTGCCAGCAGCTCAACTACAGGGCGAAATTCACCCCTCCACTTT.

The chain carries TRBV20-1 and TRBJ2-7; D remains unclear. Germline loops: CDR1 DFQATT, CDR2 SNEGSKA (reference sequence). The CDR3 has 15 amino acids. V was trimmed by 3 bases and J by 4 bases, leaving 19 bases between them. The CDR3 coding sequence is TGCAGTGCTAGTAGTCGACCGTCGGGTGGGTACGAGCAGTACTTC. Amino acid sequence: CSASSRPSGGYEQYF.

The J gene is TRBJ2-7, the V gene TRBV20-1, with D perhaps TRBD1 (6 bases). Trimming cost V 3 bases and J 6 bases, with 15 bases left between them. CDR3 length equals 13 residues. The V gene's germline CDR1 is DFQATT and CDR2 SNEGSKA (reference sequence). The CDR3 bases are TGCAGTGCTAGTATCAGGGTGACAGGCGAGCAGTACTTC. This sequence encodes CSASIRVTGEQYF.

This sequence joins TRBV5-6 and TRBJ2-3; the D is unclear. The germline V and J ends were trimmed by 2 bases and 0 bases, with 13 bases remaining between them. This CDR3 comprises 16 residues. The germline V gene has CDR1 SGHDT and CDR2 YYEEEE. The CDR3 region has the DNA TGTGCCAGCAGCTTCCAAACACAGCTCAGCACAGATACGCAGTATTTT. Its translation is CASSFQTQLSTDTQYF.

The gene calls are TRBV29-1 and TRBJ1-2; 11 bases map to TRBD1. CDR1 is SQVTM and CDR2 is ANQGSEA in the germline V gene. The V segment lost 2 bases and the J segment 11 bases; nucleotides outside the gene matches: 7. The CDR3 contains 13 residues. The CDR3 sequence is CSVERGQGAHYTF. The CDR3, as DNA: TGCAGCGTTGAAAGAGGACAGGGGGCTCATTACACCTTC.

V gene TRBV10-3 combines with J gene TRBJ2-7; 10 bases agree with TRBD2. CDR1 ENHRY and CDR2 SYGVKD come from the germline V gene. J was trimmed by 6 bases and V by 4 bases; bases with no gene match: 6. CDR3 size: 14 residues. The CDR3 is CAISVTSGISEQYF. CDR3 DNA: TGTGCCATCAGTGTCACTAGCGGGATAAGCGAGCAGTACTTC.

CDR3 bases: TGCGCCAGCAGCATTACTACGAACACCGGGGAGCTGTTTTTT. It is translated as CASSITTNTGELFF. This chain connects TRBV5-1 to TRBJ2-2; D gene uncertain. V was cut by 4 bases and J by 0 bases, with 7 bases left in between. The CDR3 spans 14 residues. The V gene's germline CDR1 is SGHRS and CDR2 YFSETQ.

V gene TRBV15 combines with J gene TRBJ2-7, with 7 bases lining up with TRBD1. The CDR3 loop spans 14 amino acids. Germline assignment: CDR1 LNHNV and CDR2 YYDKDF (reference sequence). With 1 base clipped from V and 2 bases from J, the junction kept 2 bases outside the gene matches. DNA for the CDR3: TGTGCCACCAGCAGAGCAGGGGGTACCTACGAGCAGTACTTC. Protein: CATSRAGGTYEQYF.

In nucleotides, the CDR3 is TGTGCCAGCAGCCTCGGGACTAGCGGGCTCGGGGAGACCCAGTACTTC. The encoded protein is CASSLGTSGLGETQYF. The chain is built from TRBV7-6 and TRBJ2-5; TRBD2 matches 12 bases. After removal of 5 bases from V and 5 bases from J, the junction contained 9 bases not matched to a gene. The CDR3 sequence is 16 residues long. CDR1 SGHVS and CDR2 FNYEAQ come from the germline V gene.

The chain carries TRBV27 and TRBJ2-1, with TRBD2 matching 12 bases. V lost 1 base and J lost 1; bases outside the gene matches: 8. The V gene's germline CDR1 is MNHEY and CDR2 SMNVEV (reference sequence). CDR3 length: 19 residues. In DNA, the CDR3 is TGTGCCAGCAGTTTATTGGGACTAGCGGGTTCCAAATCCTACAATGAGCAGTTCTTC. It codes for CASSLLGLAGSKSYNEQFF.

The rearrangement joins TRBV10-3 to TRBJ2-3; no definite D call. Deletions cut 6 bases from V and 2 bases from J, with 9 bases between. Germline CDR1 and CDR2: ENHRY and SYGVKD. CDR3 length: 13 residues. The CDR3 protein is CAIRFDPTDTQYF. In nucleotides, the CDR3 is TGTGCCATCAGGTTCGACCCCACAGATACGCAGTATTTT.

The J gene is TRBJ1-1, the V gene TRBV7-9; a possible D gene is TRBD1 (5 bases). The ends were cut back, 5 bases at V and 4 bases at J, with 14 bases in the middle. There are 14 residues in the CDR3. Germline V gene sequence: CDR1 SEHNR, CDR2 FQNEAQ (reference sequence). CDR3 in DNA: TGTGCCAGCAGCCTACCGGGGGGAGGCACTGAAGCTTTCTTT. Protein sequence: CASSLPGGGTEAFF.

This sequence joins TRBV5-6 and TRBJ2-7; D possibly matches TRBD1 or TRBD2 (6 bases each). The CDR3 extends over 13 amino acids. The germline gives CDR1 SGHDT, CDR2 YYEEEE. The V end was cut by 3 bases, the J end by 7 bases, with 14 bases between. CDR3 in amino acids: CASSSGVGREQYF. The CDR3 nucleotides read TGTGCCAGCAGCTCAGGGGTGGGGAGGGAGCAGTACTTC.

The chain is built from TRBV19 and TRBJ1-3; maybe TRBD1 (6 bases). In germline, CDR1 is LNHDA, CDR2 SQIVND (reference sequence). The CDR3 covers 16 residues. Trimming removed 5 bases at V and 4 bases at J, with 18 bases between. The CDR3 reads CASSPNRDVSGNTIYF. CDR3 coding DNA: TGTGCCAGTAGTCCCAACAGGGACGTCTCCGGAAACACCATATATTTT.

The chain joins TRBV6-5 to TRBJ2-7; 8 bases line up with TRBD2. From germline, CDR1 is MNHEY and CDR2 SVGAGI. The CDR3 totals 15 residues. Trimming removed 5 bases from V and 7 bases from J; junction bases left unmatched: 13. Here the CDR3 DNA reads TGTGCCAGCAGTCCCAGGATAGCGGGGCCGGGTGAGCAGTACTTC. It codes for CASSPRIAGPGEQYF.

The gene calls are TRBV6-5 and TRBJ2-7, with D perhaps assigned TRBD1 or TRBD2 (5 bases each). The CDR3 has 15 amino acids. V lost 9 bases to trimming and J lost 4 bases, with 22 bases between them. The germline V gene has CDR1 MNHEY and CDR2 SVGAGI. The CDR3 bases are TGTGCCAGTTCGATCCGGGACGTAAAAGTATACGAGCAGTACTTC. Protein: CASSIRDVKVYEQYF.

V is TRBV27 and J is TRBJ1-2; no clear D. The CDR3 covers 16 residues. Trimming took 4 bases from V and 0 from J, leaving 15 bases between them. Germline CDR1 is MNHEY and CDR2 is SMNVEV (reference sequence). In DNA form, the CDR3 reads TGTGCCAGCAGTTCGGACGGGTCCACGGCTAACTATGGCTACACCTTC. It specifies CASSSDGSTANYGYTF.